The clone carrying this T cell receptor beta chain was counted a single time. Its antigen is not known. The sample originates from a study of shared clonotypes between healthy human individuals. The protocol was immunoSEQ multiplex PCR, while the TCRdb copy is restricted to in-frame clones and leaves out a portion. The sample records hundreds of thousands of clones, roughly 95% being singletons. The ends lost 4 bases at V and 7 bases at J; junction bases unmatched: 6. CDR3 size: 14 residues. Germline V gene sequence: CDR1 MGHRA, CDR2 YSYEKL. Naive CD8 cells, CD45RO-negative and positively selected for CCR7, excluded terminally differentiated effector memory CD45RA+ cells. Study-wide results and caveats: Non-shared clonotypes had lower generation probabilities than clonotypes shared by all four sorted-subset donors. Sampling used blood alone; tissue repertoires probably differ. Memory subsets generally showed lower estimated richness than naive subsets.

What was sequenced was naive CD8+ T cells sorted from blood. The rearrangement links TRBV4-1 to TRBJ2-1; 8 bases agree with TRBD2. The receptor was isolated from a woman in her 30s in good health. This CDR3 reads CASSLGLDGNEQFF. CDR3 in DNA: TGCGCCAGCAGCCTGGGACTAGATGGGAATGAGCAGTTCTTC.